A single sample gave rise to the 4 T cell receptor beta chains below, sequenced in a study of beta chain features in type 1 diabetes (dated by TCRdb to 2017 to 2018). To prepare the library, the immunoSEQ multiplex PCR assay was applied. The entire isolated RNA was reverse transcribed using the High Capacity cDNA Reverse Transcription Kit, and thus expressed TCRB transcripts were sequenced. TCRdb obtained this table from immuneACCESS and retained in-frame rearrangements with V and J assigned. These tables miss some clones; where compared with another copy, unresolved V genes account for less than half of the shortfall, and the remainder is unexplained. The sample profile shows some 360,000 clones; about 20% of them were found once. The ten largest account for around 0.04% of the sample. Sequencing was carried out using naive CD4+ T cells from blood. The cell subset or site label for this specimen denotes: true naive CD4+ T cells. These receptors were obtained from a woman aged 18-29 years in good health.

The V gene is TRBV11-3, the J gene TRBJ2-1; TRBD1 might be the D (6 bases). CDR3 length equals 15 residues. Trimming took 1 base from V and 9 from J, leaving 16 bases between them. Germline CDR1 is SGHNT and CDR2 is YENEEA. The CDR3 nucleotides are TGTGCCAGCAGCTTAGTACGGACTCAGGGGTTTGAGCAGTTCTTC. Residues: CASSLVRTQGFEQFF.

This chain uses TRBV9 with TRBJ2-7; possibly TRBD2 for D (5 bases). V lost 4 bases and J 4 bases, leaving 18 bases between the germline ends. This CDR3 comprises 15 residues. Germline lookup yields CDR1 SGDLS and CDR2 YYNGEE. In nucleotides, the CDR3 is TGTGCCAGCAGCATCCAAACACCGTGGAGGTACGAGCAGTACTTC. Protein sequence: CASSIQTPWRYEQYF.

The rearrangement joins TRBV18 to TRBJ1-5, with D uncertain. CDR3 length equals 16 residues. Trimming left V 2 bases short and J 5 bases short, with 16 bases between. In germline, CDR1 is KGHSH, CDR2 LQKENI. CDR3 DNA sequence: TGTGCCAGCTCACCATTTTACGCGGGAAGGGATCAGCCCCAGCATTTT. Translation: CASSPFYAGRDQPQHF.

Remarks on this clone: This CDR3 is also generated by other DNA sequences in the sample. The V and J genes are TRBV2 and TRBJ2-5; D might be TRBD1 (6 bases). Germline V gene sequence: CDR1 SNHLY, CDR2 FYNNEI. This CDR3 comprises 12 residues. Trimming cost V 5 bases and J 5 bases, with 9 bases left between them. The CDR3 protein is CASSRQGETQYF. The DNA for the CDR3 is TGTGCCAGCAGTCGCCAGGGGGAGACCCAGTACTTC. Variable domain in full (rest from reference TRBV2 and TRBJ2-5): EPEVTQTPSHQVTQMGQEVILRCVPISNHLYFYWYRQILGQKVEFLVSFYNNEISEKSEIFDDQFSVERPDGSNFTLKIRSTKLEDSAMYFCASSRQGETQYFGPGTRLLVL.